This TCR beta chain was identified in a study of blood T cell repertoires in COVID-19. The overall study: Collection of acute and convalescent COVID-19 samples took place in the United States, Italy and Spain. T cells, B-cell-depleted T cells, or PBMCs supplied cDNA or gDNA.

Sequenced by immunoSEQ multiplex PCR; TCRdb stores in-frame clones only, minus some. This sample yields 70,000 to 95,000 clones, of which roughly 96% are seen a single time; about 4.5% belongs to the top ten. CDR3 length equals 15 residues. Per the germline V gene, CDR1 is MNHEY and CDR2 is SVGAGI. Trimming shortened V by 7 bases and J by 6 bases, and 19 bases separated the two germline ends. V is TRBV6-5 and J is TRBJ1-5, with D possibly being TRBD1 (6 bases). The sample comprised peripheral blood. This receptor was taken from a human donor with active COVID-19. The donor label of this sample is uncertain. In nucleotides, the CDR3 is TGTGCCAGCACCCGAAGGGGGGGGGCGGTTCAGCCCCAGCATTTT. It yields the protein CASTRRGGAVQPQHF.